This entry concerns a single T cell receptor (beta chain). The ends lost 3 bases at V and 2 bases at J; junction bases unmatched: 5. CDR3 length: 15 residues. Germline V gene lookup returns CDR1 SGHTA and CDR2 FQGTGA. These data belong to a study of T cells in Graves' hyperthyroidism and ophthalmopathy. Study at large: Any treatment followed the collection of peripheral blood at initial diagnosis.

Researchers amplified the TCR beta CDR3 regions from RNA transcripts. First-round RT-PCR with HTBI primers amplified the TCR CDR3 region. A single record per CDR3 protein comes from TCRdb applying MiXCR to the multiplex PCR reads. The repertoire has around 800,000 distinct CDR3 sequences, about 38% of them found once; the top ten carry 7.5% to 9.5%. This sequence joins TRBV7-3 and TRBJ2-7, with 9 bases lining up with TRBD1. Sequenced: blood. The sequence was collected from a man younger than 35 with Graves' hyperthyroidism. CDR3 protein: CASSLGTGNTYEQYF. The CDR3, as DNA: TGTGCCAGCAGCTTGGGGACAGGGAACACCTACGAGCAGTACTTC. Full variable domain (remainder filled in from reference TRBV7-3 and TRBJ2-7): GAGVSQTPSNKVTEKGKYVELRCDPISGHTALYWYRQSLGQGPEFLIYFQGTGAADDSGLPNDRFFAVRPEGSVSTLKIQRTERGDSAVYLCASSLGTGNTYEQYFGPGTRLTVT.